Only a few counts were recorded for the clone carrying this TCR beta chain. Its matching antigen is unknown. The entry originates in a study of response to subunit inactivated influenza vaccine. Study-level findings and limits: The authors suggested that every seasonal influenza vaccination recruits few new T cells.

The germline gives CDR1 SGHRS, CDR2 YFSETQ. This CDR3 has 17 amino acids. Trimming removed 0 bases from V and 0 bases from J; junction bases left unmatched: 5. TCRdb re-analysed the RT-PCR reads in MiXCR, keeping a single row per CDR3 protein. The profile covers 500,000 or so distinct CDR3 sequences, with about a tenth appearing a single time and roughly 12% taken by the ten largest. The origin of this receptor is a man aged 45 to 65 who received an inactivated influenza vaccine. V is TRBV5-1 and J is TRBJ2-7; 11 nucleotides align to TRBD2. The material sequenced was PBMCs from blood, taken about 6 weeks after vaccination. The CDR3 loop reads CASSLEPSGGFSYEQYF. DNA of the CDR3: TGCGCCAGCAGCTTGGAGCCTAGCGGGGGGTTCTCCTACGAGCAGTACTTC. Drawing the rest from reference TRBV5-1 and TRBJ2-7, the complete variable domain is KAGVTQTPRYLIKTRGQQVTLSCSPISGHRSVSWYQQTPGQGLQFLFEYFSETQRNKGNFPGRFSGRQFSNSRSEMNVSTLELGDSALYLCASSLEPSGGFSYEQYFGPGTRLTVT.